The 28 T cell receptor beta chains given below trace back to one sample, sequenced in a study of cytomegalovirus exposure and HLA in healthy donors. PCR used 60 Vbeta primers and 13 Jbeta primers. Profiling relied on immunoSEQ multiplex PCR, and the TCRdb table lists in-frame clones only, not all of them. The profile shows about 150,000 clones, about 80% of them singletons. Sequenced sample: PBMCs. The receptors originated from a woman aged 35 to 49 in good health and CMV-seronegative.

This clone was observed a few times. J is TRBJ2-1 and V is TRBV7-3, with 10 bases fitting TRBD2. CDR3 length equals 16 residues. V was pared by 1 base and J by 2 bases, with 2 bases of the junction left unmatched. CDR1 and CDR2 (germline): SGHTA, FQGTGA. The CDR3 loop reads CASSLRAGGAYNEQFF. In DNA form, the CDR3 reads TGTGCCAGCAGCTTAAGAGCGGGAGGGGCCTACAATGAGCAGTTCTTC.

The rearrangement links TRBV28 to TRBJ2-3, with 7 bases matching TRBD2. This CDR3 is built from 12 residues. Germline CDR1 reads MDHEN; CDR2 reads SYDVKM. Losses at the gene ends were 3 bases for V and 7 bases for J; bases not matched to a gene: 1. The CDR3 DNA follows: TGTGCCAGCAGTTTGGGGGGGTATACGCAGTATTTT. It specifies CASSLGGYTQYF.

The V and J genes are TRBV28 and TRBJ1-5; D not resolved. The CDR3 spans 15 residues. Germline CDR1 reads MDHEN; CDR2 reads SYDVKM. The V end was cut by 5 bases, the J end by 3 bases, with 14 bases between. The DNA for the CDR3 is TGTGCCAGCAGTCCTACCCCAGGATTCAATCAGCCCCAGCATTTT. Translating gives CASSPTPGFNQPQHF.

The chain has TRBV18 and TRBJ1-6; unclear D gene. Trimming removed 5 bases at V and 6 bases at J, with 11 bases between. The germline V gene encodes CDR1 KGHSH and CDR2 LQKENI. CDR3 size: 14 residues. CDR3 amino acids: CASSEGLSNSPLHF. The CDR3, as DNA: TGTGCCAGCTCAGAGGGTTTGTCTAATTCACCCCTCCACTTT.

J is TRBJ1-1 and V is TRBV6-5, with D hard to call. Trimming took off 0 bases at V and 3 bases at J, with 11 bases between the two ends. This CDR3 has 15 residues. CDR1 and CDR2 (germline): MNHEY, SVGAGI. CDR3 protein: CASSYSNSGDTEAFF. CDR3 DNA sequence: TGTGCCAGCAGTTACTCGAATTCCGGGGACACTGAAGCTTTCTTT.

CDR3 nucleotide sequence: TGTGCTAGTGGTTTGACCTTAACTAGCGGGGGGGATACGCAGTATTTT. Amino acid sequence: CASGLTLTSGGDTQYF. The chain couples TRBV12-5 to TRBJ2-3, with TRBD2 identical over 12 bases. The V gene's germline CDR1 is LGHNT and CDR2 FRNRAP. The CDR3 extends over 16 amino acids. Unmatched junction bases numbered 6, after V lost 2 bases and J lost 6 bases. The variable domain in full, completed from reference TRBV12-5 and TRBJ2-3, reads DARVTQTPRHKVTEMGQEVTMRCQPILGHNTVFWYRQTMMQGLELLAYFRNRAPLDDSGMPKDRFSAEMPDATLATLKIQPSEPRDSAVYFCASGLTLTSGGDTQYFGPGTRLTVL.

The chain combines TRBV19 with TRBJ1-4; no clear D gene. The germline V gene has CDR1 LNHDA and CDR2 SQIVND (reference sequence). The CDR3 contains 14 residues. The ends were cut back, 7 bases at V and 0 bases at J, with 9 bases in the middle. This chain's CDR3 is CASKGDPTNEKLFF. The CDR3 DNA sequence: TGTGCCAGTAAGGGAGATCCAACTAATGAAAAACTGTTTTTT.

The chain has TRBV18 and TRBJ1-1; D not resolved. V lost 3 bases and J 1 base, leaving 18 bases between the germline ends. CDR3 size: 17 residues. CDR1 KGHSH and CDR2 LQKENI come from the germline V gene. The CDR3 is CASSPAFGSQSNTEAFF. The CDR3 nucleotides are TGTGCCAGCTCACCGGCCTTTGGTTCGCAGTCGAACACTGAAGCTTTCTTT.

J is TRBJ1-1 and V is TRBV7-2; weak D call: TRBD1 (5 bases). CDR3 length: 14 amino acids. Germline V lookup: CDR1 SGHTA, CDR2 FQGNSA. Trimming cost V 4 bases and J 0 bases, with 9 bases left between them. As DNA, the CDR3 is TGTGCCAGCAGCTGGGAGGGGTTGAACACTGAAGCTTTCTTT. Translating gives CASSWEGLNTEAFF.

The genes are TRBV6-6 and TRBJ2-1, with 12 bases identical to TRBD2. The CDR3 has 14 amino acids. In germline, CDR1 is MNHNY, CDR2 SVGAGI (reference sequence). V lost 6 bases to trimming and J lost 9 bases; unmatched junction nucleotides: 6. In DNA, the CDR3 is TGTGCCAGCAGCTCTAGCGGGGGGGAGGTTGAGCAGTTCTTC. Translated, it gives CASSSSGGEVEQFF.

The chain employs TRBV15 and TRBJ1-3; 8 nucleotides line up with TRBD1. V shed 3 bases and J 0 bases; nucleotides not matched to a gene: 16. The CDR3 loop spans 20 amino acids. Germline V CDR1 and CDR2: LNHNV, YYDKDF (reference sequence). This CDR3 reads CATSSWGQAFPTASGNTIYF. The CDR3 DNA follows: TGTGCCACCAGCAGCTGGGGACAGGCCTTTCCTACAGCCTCTGGAAACACCATATATTTT.

The gene calls are TRBV2 and TRBJ2-3, with 8 bases lining up with TRBD2. The CDR3 consists of 15 residues. V dropped 4 bases and J dropped 2; count of bases not matched to a gene: 5. In germline, CDR1 is SNHLY, CDR2 FYNNEI. The CDR3 loop is CASSGSGSLTDTQYF. CDR3 sequence (DNA): TGTGCCAGCAGTGGGAGCGGGAGCCTCACAGATACGCAGTATTTT.

The gene calls are TRBV4-3 and TRBJ2-5, with TRBD2 matching over 7 bases. V shed 1 base and J 5 bases; nucleotides not matched to a gene: 13. This CDR3 contains 17 residues. CDR1 is LGHNA, CDR2 YSLEER, per germline. The CDR3 spells CASSQGTGSGRGETQYF. CDR3 nucleotides: TGCGCCAGCAGCCAAGGGACGGGTTCAGGGAGGGGTGAGACCCAGTACTTC.

V is TRBV18 and J is TRBJ1-3; the match to TRBD1 covers 8 bases. Trimming cost V 3 bases and J 0 bases; bases outside gene matches: 7. CDR3 length equals 17 residues. The V gene's germline CDR1 is KGHSH and CDR2 LQKENI. CDR3 sequence: CASSPGQASRSGNTIYF. DNA for the CDR3: TGTGCCAGCTCACCGGGACAGGCCAGCCGCTCTGGAAACACCATATATTTT.

The CDR3 coding sequence is TGTGCCAGCGCTAGCGGGGGATACAAAAACATTCAGTACTTC. Amino acid sequence: CASASGGYKNIQYF. V is TRBV6-5 and J is TRBJ2-4, with 10 bases fitting TRBD2. The CDR3 covers 14 residues. V lost 8 bases to trimming and J lost 3 bases; unmatched junction nucleotides: 4. CDR1 and CDR2 (germline): MNHEY, SVGAGI.

This rearrangement joins TRBV7-8 to TRBJ2-7; 9 bases match TRBD2. Germline V gene sequence: CDR1 SGHVS, CDR2 FQNEAQ. Unmatched junction bases numbered 18, after V lost 7 bases and J lost 8 bases. This CDR3 has 16 amino acids. The CDR3, as DNA: TGTGCCAGCACCGAGGGAGGGCGGGGGGGCTTAGGCAAGCAGTACTTC. Protein sequence: CASTEGGRGGLGKQYF.

V is TRBV28 and J is TRBJ1-4; TRBD1 agrees at 11 bases. The CDR3 runs to 16 residues. Germline CDR1 is MDHEN and CDR2 is SYDVKM. The V segment lost 6 bases and the J segment 2 bases; nucleotides outside the gene matches: 5. CDR3 bases: TGTGCCAGCAGCCGGGACAGGGGGTCCACTAATGAAAAACTGTTTTTT. It translates to CASSRDRGSTNEKLFF. The whole variable domain, filled in from reference TRBV28 and TRBJ1-4, reads DVKVTQSSRYLVKRTGEKVFLECVQDMDHENMFWYRQDPGLGLRLIYFSYDVKMKEKGDIPEGYSVSREKKERFSLILESASTNQTSMYLCASSRDRGSTNEKLFFGSGTQLSVL.

In regard to this clone: Different DNA sequences within this sample yield the same CDR3. This chain links TRBV19 with TRBJ1-5; 7 nucleotides match TRBD1. V shed 10 bases, J shed 2 bases, and the junction held 8 bases outside the gene matches. This CDR3 comprises 14 residues. Per germline, CDR1 LNHDA and CDR2 SQIVND (reference sequence). CDR3: CATADRFGNQPQHF. DNA of the CDR3: TGTGCCACCGCGGACAGGTTCGGCAATCAGCCCCAGCATTTT.

V gene TRBV7-2 combines with J gene TRBJ2-3; 7 bases align to TRBD1. After removal of 3 bases from V and 0 bases from J, the junction contained 3 bases not matched to a gene. The CDR3 sequence is 15 residues long. The germline V gene encodes CDR1 SGHTA and CDR2 FQGNSA. CDR3: CASSFRGQSTDTQYF. The CDR3 coding sequence is TGTGCCAGCAGCTTTAGGGGACAGAGCACAGATACGCAGTATTTT.

J is TRBJ1-1 and V is TRBV5-1; TRBD1 matches at 9 bases. CDR1 SGHRS and CDR2 YFSETQ come from the germline V gene. This CDR3 has 16 amino acids. The J segment lost 8 bases and the V segment lost 3 bases, leaving 14 bases of the junction unmatched. The chain's CDR3 is CASSSTTDRGSTEAFF. CDR3 sequence (DNA): TGCGCCAGCAGCTCGACTACCGACAGGGGGAGTACCGAAGCTTTCTTT.

The chain joins TRBV4-3 to TRBJ2-7, with TRBD2 matching 8 bases. CDR1 is LGHNA, CDR2 YSLEER, per germline. The CDR3 has 14 residues. Trimming took 4 bases from V and 4 from J; bases not matched to a gene: 6. In DNA, the CDR3 is TGCGCCAGCAGCCTGAGAGCGGGAGCTTACGAGCAGTACTTC. This encodes CASSLRAGAYEQYF.

This clone came up once. This sequence joins TRBV11-2 and TRBJ1-2; a possible D gene is TRBD1 (6 bases). V dropped 1 base and J dropped 3 bases, with 6 bases sitting between them. From germline, CDR1 is SGHAT and CDR2 FQNNGV. This CDR3 is built from 13 residues. For the CDR3, the DNA is TGTGCCAGCAGCTTAGGACAGGACTATGGCTACACCTTC. This gives the protein CASSLGQDYGYTF. Based on the CDR3 plus reference TRBV11-2 and TRBJ1-2, the full variable domain is EAGVAQSPRYKIIEKRQSVAFWCNPISGHATLYWYQQILGQGPKLLIQFQNNGVVDDSQLPKDRFSAERLKGVDSTLKIQPAKLEDSAVYLCASSLGQDYGYTFGSGTRLTVV.

In this sample, this clone turned up a few times. The chain links TRBV19 to TRBJ1-5; unclear D gene. This CDR3 comprises 13 residues. V shed 6 bases and J shed 2 bases, with 8 bases lying between them. Germline V CDR1 and CDR2: LNHDA, SQIVND (reference sequence). The CDR3 DNA reads as TGTGCCAGTAGGCGGGGAGGCAATCAGCCCCAGCATTTT. It yields the protein CASRRGGNQPQHF. Drawing the rest from reference TRBV19 and TRBJ1-5, the complete variable domain is DGGITQSPKYLFRKEGQNVTLSCEQNLNHDAMYWYRQDPGQGLRLIYYSQIVNDFQKGDIAEGYSVSREKKESFPLTVTSAQKNPTAFYLCASRRGGNQPQHFGDGTRLSIL.

This clone was seen a few times. The chain couples TRBV15 to TRBJ2-5; TRBD1 agrees at 7 bases. There are 15 residues in the CDR3. J gave up 1 base and V 3 bases, and 5 bases lay outside the gene matches. The germline V gene encodes CDR1 LNHNV and CDR2 YYDKDF (reference sequence). The DNA for the CDR3 is TGTGCCACCAGCAGGAACAGGGGCCCCCAAGAGACCCAGTACTTC. Encoded protein: CATSRNRGPQETQYF.

The J gene is TRBJ2-5, the V gene TRBV27, with 11 bases matching TRBD2. This CDR3 comprises 16 residues. Trimming cost V 0 bases and J 2 bases; bases outside gene matches: 2. Germline assignment: CDR1 MNHEY and CDR2 SMNVEV (reference sequence). CDR3 protein: CASSLSSGRGQETQYF. The DNA for the CDR3 is TGTGCCAGCAGTTTATCTAGCGGGAGGGGACAAGAGACCCAGTACTTC.

The rearrangement joins TRBV28 to TRBJ1-5; 8 bases agree with TRBD1. There are 14 residues in the CDR3. Germline V gives CDR1 MDHEN, CDR2 SYDVKM. With 1 base clipped from V and 9 bases from J, the junction kept 5 bases outside the gene matches. The CDR3, as DNA: TGTGCCAGCAGTTTATTCAGGGGGCAAGGGCCCCAGCATTTT. It yields the protein CASSLFRGQGPQHF.

This clone was detected only a few times. This sequence joins TRBV6-6 and TRBJ2-7, with D perhaps TRBD1 (6 bases). The CDR3 consists of 16 residues. Looked up from germline, CDR1 is MNHNY and CDR2 is SVGAGI (reference sequence). V lost 0 bases to trimming and J lost 2 bases, with 14 bases between them. CDR3 loop: CASSYSAQGPTYEQYF. In DNA, the CDR3 is TGTGCCAGCAGTTACTCTGCCCAGGGGCCTACCTACGAGCAGTACTTC.

This chain joins TRBV2 and TRBJ1-6; the match to TRBD1 covers 8 bases. Per germline, CDR1 SNHLY and CDR2 FYNNEI. The trim removed 9 bases at V and 5 bases at J, leaving 3 bases unmatched. The CDR3 is made up of 13 amino acids. CDR3: CASSGQDNSPLHF. CDR3 bases: TGTGCCAGTTCGGGACAGGATAATTCACCCCTCCACTTT. Based on the CDR3 plus reference TRBV2 and TRBJ1-6, the full variable domain is EPEVTQTPSHQVTQMGQEVILRCVPISNHLYFYWYRQILGQKVEFLVSFYNNEISEKSEIFDDQFSVERPDGSNFTLKIRSTKLEDSAMYFCASSGQDNSPLHFGNGTRLTVT.